A single sample gave rise to the 2 T cell receptor beta chains below, sequenced in a study of shared clonotypes between healthy human individuals (dated by TCRdb to about 2020). Library preparation used the immunoSEQ multiplex PCR assay. TCRdb obtained this table from immuneACCESS and retained in-frame rearrangements with V and J assigned. These tables miss some clones; where compared with another copy, unresolved V genes account for less than half of the shortfall, and the remainder is unexplained. The sample contains a few million clones, 90% to 95% of them found a single time. The ten largest account for 0.39% of the sample. Sequencing input: naive CD4+ T cells from PBMCs. Per the publication, the cell subset or site label means: CD45RA+ positively selected. The receptor source for this set is a man younger than 35 in good health. Some clones in this sample may be carry-over from other donors' samples.

As to this clone: The same CDR3 can be traced to other DNA sequences in this sample. This rearrangement joins TRBV5-1 to TRBJ2-1; possible D gene TRBD2, 5 bases. The ends were cut back, 2 bases at V and 6 bases at J, with 6 bases in the middle. The CDR3 length is 12 residues. CDR1 is SGHRS and CDR2 is YFSETQ in the germline V gene. DNA of the CDR3: TGCGCCAGCAGCTTCGGGGTCAATGAGCAGTTCTTC. This translates into CASSFGVNEQFF.

The V call is TRBV5-6, the J call TRBJ2-1; unclear D gene. The V gene lost 1 base and the J gene lost 0 bases, with 5 bases spanning the gap. The CDR3 runs 14 residues. Germline assignment: CDR1 SGHDT and CDR2 YYEEEE. The CDR3 protein is CASSLTASYNEQFF. The CDR3 DNA reads as TGTGCCAGCAGCTTGACAGCCTCCTACAATGAGCAGTTCTTC.